The source of this TCR beta chain is a study of blood T cell repertoires in COVID-19. On the study more broadly: COVID-19 samples from acute and convalescent phases originated in the United States, Italy and Spain. T cells, B-cell-depleted T cells, or PBMCs supplied cDNA or gDNA.

The CDR3 totals 16 residues. V shed 3 bases, J shed 9 bases, and the junction held 12 bases outside the gene matches. Germline CDR1 and CDR2: SGHTA and FQGNSA. In the original workflow: Counts of nucleated cells, estimated from reference gene primer amplification, were obtained. Sequencing used immunoSEQ multiplex PCR; TCRdb keeps in-frame clones, though not all of them. V, J and clone size derive from that table, while D and trimming were established from the DNA sequence. The sample shows roughly 380,000 clones, about 90% of them seen only once. The rearrangement joins TRBV7-2 to TRBJ2-5; 11 nucleotides agree with TRBD2. Input material: PBMCs or T cells enriched from blood (not recorded which). The sequence came from a woman in her 30s who had been exposed to COVID-19. The DNA for the CDR3 is TGTGCCAGCAGCTTGATAGCGGGAGGGCCCTCCTTGGCCCAGTACTTC. Residues: CASSLIAGGPSLAQYF. The full variable domain, in which reference TRBV7-2 and TRBJ2-5 provide the parts outside the CDR3, is GAGVSQSPSNKVTEKGKDVELRCDPISGHTALYWYRQSLGQGLEFLIYFQGNSAPDKSGLPSDRFSAERTGGSVSTLTIQRTQQEDSAVYLCASSLIAGGPSLAQYFGPGTRLLVL.